This T cell receptor (beta chain) comes out of a study of PD-L1 blockade in urothelial cancer. Study-wide context: Administration of atezolizumab to patients began at some point between 2013 and 2015, at 1,200 mg intravenously every 3 weeks. In terms of prior chemotherapy, patients had received 0 to 3 regimens. The study's findings and limits: Prediction of better survival came from below-median pretreatment blood TCR clonality.

On this clone itself: Its antigen is still unknown.

Profiling relied on immunoSEQ multiplex PCR, and the TCRdb table lists in-frame clones only, not all of them. The data contain fewer than 40,000 clones, more than 80% of them singletons. CDR3 length: 14 amino acids. Trimming removed 4 bases from V and 8 bases from J; junction bases left unmatched: 5. Looked up from germline, CDR1 is SGHVS and CDR2 is FNYEAQ. This clonotype was sampled from a man aged 70 or older with urothelial cancer. The material was PBMCs, obtained around atezolizumab (anti-PD-L1) treatment. This chain joins TRBV7-6 and TRBJ1-4; 9 bases match TRBD1. The CDR3 nucleotides are TGTGCCAGCAGCTCCCGGACAGGGGTCGAAAAACTGTTTTTT. Residues: CASSSRTGVEKLFF.